This passage covers 24 T cell receptor beta chains from one sample sequenced in a study of spatial heterogeneity in lung cancer (dated by TCRdb to the late 2010s). Interpreted using the paper, the time point label stands for: sample taken at primary tumor resection. The receptor library was made with 5' RACE. The instrument given in TCRdb is NextSeq 500. TCRdb applied fastp at Q25 and MiXCR to the public reads, then kept only in-frame beta chains. Rows with one shared CDR3 protein collapse into an entry with the most common genes and DNA. This sample gives 60,000 to 75,000 distinct CDR3 sequences in total; approximately 6% of them show up just once. Of the sample, under 15% is held by the ten largest clones. The material was PBMCs, obtained at surgery. The receptors here all came from a female donor with early-stage non-small cell lung cancer.

The chain carries TRBV12-3 or TRBV12-4 and TRBJ1-6; D remains ambiguous. The CDR3 has 15 amino acids. The ends were cut back, 5 bases at V and 10 bases at J, with 18 bases in the middle. The CDR3 bases are TGTGCCAGCAGTCCCTGGTCCGGGGAAAGATCACCCCTCCACTTT. It codes for CASSPWSGERSPLHF.

This clonotype came up a few times. One junction end disagrees with the germline gene, perhaps due to a read error. J is TRBJ2-1 and V is TRBV5-1; D uncertain. The CDR3 has 15 residues. Germline values: CDR1 SGHRS, CDR2 YFSETQ. CDR3 nucleotides: TGCGTCAGCAGCTTGCCTATCTCCTCCTACAATGAGCAGTTCTTC. It codes for CVSSLPISSYNEQFF. The variable domain in full, with the rest retrieved from reference TRBV5-1 and TRBJ2-1, is KAGVTQTPRYLIKTRGQQVTLSCSPISGHRSVSWYQQTPGQGLQFLFEYFSETQRNKGNFPGRFSGRQFSNSRSEMNVSTLELGDSALYLCVSSLPISSYNEQFFGPGTRLTVL.

This clonotype has ten or more counts. The chain joins TRBV5-5 to TRBJ1-5, with no clear D. Between the trimmed V and J ends, which lost 3 bases and 0 bases, there was a span of 7 bases. The CDR3 length is 14 residues. Germline CDR1 reads SGHKS; CDR2 reads YYEKEE (reference sequence). CDR3 DNA sequence: TGTGCCAGCAGCTCTACTTATAGCAATCAGCCCCAGCATTTT. Its translation is CASSSTYSNQPQHF.

Ten or more counts support this clonotype. The chain combines TRBV5-1 with TRBJ2-7; the match to TRBD2 covers 12 bases. The CDR3 is made up of 16 amino acids. Germline V gives CDR1 SGHRS, CDR2 YFSETQ. With 4 bases clipped from V and 5 bases from J, the junction kept 10 bases outside the gene matches. The CDR3 nucleotides read TGCGCCAGCAGCAAAGACGGGACTAGCGGGCGCAACGAGCAGTACTTC. Residues: CASSKDGTSGRNEQYF.

V is TRBV20-1 and J is TRBJ2-1, with TRBD2 as a possible D gene (5 bases). Germline CDR1 and CDR2: DFQATT and SNEGSKA (reference sequence). Trimming removed 5 bases at V and 4 bases at J, with 9 bases between. This CDR3 comprises 12 residues. The CDR3 region is CSAQREYNEQFF. The CDR3 region has the DNA TGCAGTGCTCAACGGGAATACAATGAGCAGTTCTTC.

This clonotype was counted ten times or more. V gene TRBV12-3 or TRBV12-4 combines with J gene TRBJ1-2, with 9 bases identical to TRBD1. This CDR3 spans 13 amino acids. Germline trimming cut 6 bases from V and 5 bases from J; bases unmatched to any gene: 4. The CDR3 spells CASRQGASYGYTF. In DNA form, the CDR3 reads TGTGCCAGCAGACAGGGGGCGTCGTATGGCTACACCTTC.

Ten or more counts support this clonotype. V gene TRBV3-1 combines with J gene TRBJ1-1; TRBD1 agrees at 7 bases. V lost 1 base, J lost 4 bases, and 6 bases stayed unmatched. Germline V gene lookup returns CDR1 LGHDT and CDR2 YNNKEL (reference sequence). The CDR3 contains 15 residues. The CDR3 spells CASSQGQGGGTEAFF. The CDR3 nucleotides are TGTGCCAGCAGCCAAGGACAGGGTGGGGGCACTGAAGCTTTCTTT.

This clonotype came up many times. This rearrangement joins TRBV24-1 to TRBJ2-2; 7 bases align to TRBD1. Per germline, CDR1 KGHDR and CDR2 SFDVKD. This CDR3 comprises 13 residues. The V segment lost 6 bases and the J segment 4 bases; nucleotides outside the gene matches: 1. The CDR3 region is CATSRTGTGELFF. CDR3 DNA: TGTGCCACCAGTAGGACAGGCACCGGGGAGCTGTTTTTT.

There are many counts of this clonotype. J is TRBJ2-2 and V is TRBV10-3; TRBD2 matches at 7 bases. The germline CDR1 and CDR2 sequences are ENHRY and SYGVKD. The CDR3 has 14 amino acids. The CDR3 region has the DNA TGTGCAGCCAGGGCTAGCGGAAACACCGGGGAGCTGTTTTTT. Its protein product is CAARASGNTGELFF.

This clonotype was picked up a small number of times. This rearrangement joins TRBV5-1 to TRBJ1-5; maybe TRBD1 (6 bases). There are 13 residues in the CDR3. Per germline, CDR1 SGHRS and CDR2 YFSETQ. V dropped 0 bases and J dropped 7 bases, with 8 bases sitting between them. The CDR3 sequence is CASSLAGGQPQHF. The CDR3 DNA sequence: TGCGCCAGCAGCTTGGCCGGGGGCCAGCCCCAGCATTTT.

The sample holds a few counts of this clonotype. CDR3 sequence (DNA): TGTGCCACCAGTGAAAGGACTAGCGCCGATGAGCAGTTCTTC. Amino acid sequence: CATSERTSADEQFF. The V and J genes are TRBV24-1 and TRBJ2-1, with 9 bases fitting TRBD2. Germline CDR1 KGHDR, CDR2 SFDVKD. The CDR3 length is 14 residues. V trimming: 4 bases; J trimming: 8 bases; junction bases outside the gene matches: 5.

This clonotype was seen more than once but under ten times. The chain is built from TRBV27 and TRBJ2-3; 8 bases match TRBD2. Germline values: CDR1 MNHEY, CDR2 SMNVEV (reference sequence). The V gene end was trimmed by 3 bases and the J gene end by 4 bases; junction bases not matched to a gene: 12. The CDR3 has 17 amino acids. Written as DNA, the CDR3 is TGTGCCAGCAGTTTCTTAGCGGGAAAGGTCGGCGCAGATACGCAGTATTTT. Protein product: CASSFLAGKVGADTQYF.

The table lists this clonotype with many counts. V and J are TRBV7-7 and TRBJ2-2, with 8 nucleotides matching TRBD1. Germline assignment: CDR1 SSHAT and CDR2 FNYEAQ (reference sequence). This CDR3 region has 12 residues. The CDR3 coding sequence is TGTGCATCAGGGGGCCAAGGCGGGGAGCTGTTTTTT. Translated, it gives CASGGQGGELFF.

The rearrangement uses TRBV18 and TRBJ2-7; D is uncertain. This CDR3 is built from 13 residues. V was cut by 6 bases and J by 1 base, with 10 bases left in between. In germline, CDR1 is KGHSH, CDR2 LQKENI. The CDR3 protein is CASSPDGSYEQYF. In DNA, the CDR3 is TGTGCCAGCTCCCCGGACGGATCCTACGAGCAGTACTTC.

This clonotype occurred many times. This CDR3 is CASSLEAHIQYF. The CDR3 bases are TGTGCCAGCAGTTTAGAAGCACACATTCAGTACTTC. The J gene is TRBJ2-4, the V gene TRBV12-3 or TRBV12-4; D ambiguous. This CDR3 spans 12 amino acids. Trimming removed 1 base from V and 8 bases from J, with 6 bases in between.

This clonotype has ten or more counts. This sequence joins TRBV20-1 and TRBJ1-5; D might be TRBD1 (6 bases). Germline V gene sequence: CDR1 DFQATT, CDR2 SNEGSKA (reference sequence). V dropped 0 bases and J dropped 4 bases, with 10 bases sitting between them. The CDR3 contains 14 residues. CDR3 in amino acids: CSAREAGANQPQHF. DNA of the CDR3: TGCAGTGCTAGAGAGGCAGGGGCAAATCAGCCCCAGCATTTT.

V is TRBV7-9 and J is TRBJ1-2, with D maybe TRBD1 (5 bases). The germline gives CDR1 SEHNR, CDR2 FQNEAQ (reference sequence). This CDR3 spans 16 amino acids. Trimming removed 4 bases from V and 0 bases from J, with 15 bases in between. CDR3 residues: CASSSLGDGANYGYTF. Here the CDR3 DNA reads TGTGCCAGCAGCTCCCTTGGGGACGGTGCTAACTATGGCTACACCTTC.

This clonotype was observed many times. The CDR3 region is CASSLGDEQFF. CDR3 coding DNA: TGTGCCAGCAGTTTGGGGGATGAGCAGTTCTTC. The V gene is TRBV12-3 or TRBV12-4, the J gene TRBJ2-1, with D perhaps TRBD1 or TRBD2 (5 bases each). Trimming removed 3 bases from V and 8 bases from J, with 5 bases in between. The CDR3 runs 11 residues.

J is TRBJ1-6 and V is TRBV7-2, with a possible D match to TRBD1 (5 bases). V was pared by 1 base and J by 10 bases, with 17 bases between. The CDR3 is 16 amino acids. From germline, CDR1 is SGHTA and CDR2 FQGNSA. In DNA form, the CDR3 reads TGTGCCAGCAGCTTAGACTCCGGGACCACAGGCTCACCCCTCCACTTT. This encodes CASSLDSGTTGSPLHF.

Only a few counts were recorded for this clonotype. This chain connects TRBV20-1 to TRBJ2-1, with TRBD1 as a possible D gene (5 bases). V lost 1 base to trimming and J lost 8 bases, with 18 bases between them. The germline CDR1 and CDR2 sequences are DFQATT and SNEGSKA (reference sequence). The CDR3 sequence is 15 residues long. The CDR3 DNA follows: TGCAGTGCTAGAGTAGCTAGTAGGGGTACGGATGAGCAGTTCTTC. It yields the protein CSARVASRGTDEQFF.

This clonotype was seen repeatedly, ten times or more. This chain links TRBV7-9 with TRBJ2-2; either TRBD1 or TRBD2 may supply D (5 bases each). In germline, CDR1 is SEHNR, CDR2 FQNEAQ (reference sequence). CDR3 length: 16 residues. The V end was cut by 3 bases, the J end by 5 bases, with 16 bases between. For the CDR3, the DNA is TGTGCCAGCAGCTTCCCCCCGGGACGCGGAACCGGGGAGCTGTTTTTT. Translating gives CASSFPPGRGTGELFF.

This clonotype was found many times. The V gene is TRBV5-5, the J gene TRBJ1-5; 8 bases line up with TRBD1. The CDR3 is made up of 16 amino acids. V lost 0 bases and J lost 1; bases outside the gene matches: 3. Germline-derived CDR1 and CDR2 are SGHKS and YYEKEE (reference sequence). The chain's CDR3 is CASSLEGTGSNQPQHF. DNA of the CDR3: TGTGCCAGCAGCTTGGAAGGGACAGGAAGCAATCAGCCCCAGCATTTT.

The chain links TRBV7-2 to TRBJ2-1; perhaps TRBD2 as D (6 bases). This CDR3 has 16 residues. From germline, CDR1 is SGHTA and CDR2 FQGNSA. Trimming took 6 bases from V and 4 from J, leaving 19 bases between them. The chain's CDR3 is CASREEPAGMYNEQFF. In DNA, the CDR3 is TGTGCCAGCAGAGAGGAACCAGCGGGTATGTACAATGAGCAGTTCTTC.

This clonotype turned up a few times. The chain is built from TRBV20-1 and TRBJ1-4; a possible D gene is TRBD1 (6 bases). This CDR3 has 11 amino acids. CDR1 and CDR2 (germline): DFQATT, SNEGSKA (reference sequence). The V end was cut by 6 bases, the J end by 13 bases, with 15 bases between. For the CDR3, the DNA is TGCAGTGCCGGAGGGGGGGGAGGACTGTTTTTT. Its protein is CSAGGGGGLFF.